This TCR beta chain was captured by sequencing in a study of identical twins. Whole-study results and caveats: Shared out-of-frame alpha sequences (those common to twins) showed excess low generation probability.

This clonotype showed up many times. Its target is unknown. Template switching, a step in the protocol, added a universal primer site, and cDNA carried unique molecular identifiers. TCRdb analysed the 5' RACE reads with MiXCR anew, one entry per CDR3 protein. The table records approximately 350,000 distinct CDR3 sequences, 10% to 15% of them present only once. Another study also made use of these data, one on yellow fever vaccine responses in identical twins.

Sequencing was done on a sample of CD8+ T cells sorted from blood. This sequence originates from a woman aged 18-29 years in good health.

CDR3 sequence reads: CASSLGQATHEQYF. CDR3 nucleotide sequence: TGTGCCAGCAGTTTAGGGCAGGCGACTCACGAGCAGTACTTC. This sequence joins TRBV12-3 or TRBV12-4 and TRBJ2-7, with unresolved D. The CDR3 runs to 14 residues. Deletions cut 1 base from V and 5 bases from J, with 12 bases between.